The present T cell receptor (beta chain) was sequenced within a study of blood T cell repertoires in COVID-19. Overall study: The study drew acute and convalescent COVID-19 samples from the United States, Italy and Spain. Sources were T cells, B-cell-depleted T cells, or PBMCs; the material itself was cDNA or gDNA.

In the original processing: Reference gene primer amplification yielded estimated nucleated cell counts. TCRdb keeps only in-frame clones here, not all; method: immunoSEQ multiplex PCR. That table gives V, J and clone size, and the DNA gave D and trimming. The table has around 250,000 clones, approximately 86% seen once. The sample consisted of peripheral blood. The sequence came from a woman in her seventies with active or convalescent COVID-19.

The CDR3 nucleotides read TGTGCCAGCAGTGGGGCCGGTTTGTCTGGGGCCAACGTCCTGACTTTC. Its translation: CASSGAGLSGANVLTF. The chain couples TRBV6-4 to TRBJ2-6; D ambiguous. Germline loops: CDR1 MRHNA, CDR2 SNTAGT. CDR3 length: 16 residues. V was cut by 4 bases and J by 1 base, with 11 bases left in between.